The clone carrying this TCR beta chain was observed a single time. This sample's treatment: oral pan-JAK inhibitor, 5-10 mg twice daily. These data originate in a study of CD8+ T cells in alopecia areata. RNA was isolated and reverse transcribed to cDNA, the sequencing template. The table came from immunoSEQ multiplex PCR; TCRdb's copy has only in-frame clones and leaves some out. Of approximately 300,000 clones listed, over 45% were seen once; the top ten hold under 2%. V shed 3 bases, J shed 2 bases, and the junction held 4 bases outside the gene matches. Germline V gives CDR1 MGHRA, CDR2 YSYEKL. CDR3 length: 15 amino acids.

The sample consisted of CD4+ T cells sorted from blood, taken at week 24, from a patient treated with tofacitinib. The TCR comes from a human donor with alopecia areata. This chain links TRBV4-1 with TRBJ2-3; TRBD1 matches at 8 bases. The CDR3 here is CASSQEDRVTDTQYF. CDR3 nucleotides: TGCGCCAGCAGCCAGGAGGACAGGGTCACAGATACGCAGTATTTT.